This TCR beta chain is drawn from a study of OX40 agonist ivuxolimab in advanced cancers. TCRdb keeps only in-frame clones here, not all; method: immunoSEQ multiplex PCR. The sample comprises some 28,000 clones, 79% of which are singletons, and more than 14% rests with the top ten. CDR3 size: 15 residues. In germline, CDR1 is LNHDA, CDR2 SQIVND (reference sequence). V shed 6 bases and J shed 0 bases, with 11 bases lying between them. The genes are TRBV19 and TRBJ1-4, with unresolved D. The source is an adult with an advanced solid tumor such as melanoma, head and neck, liver or kidney cancer. The sequences come from CD4+ or CD8+ T cells sorted from blood, collected in a trial of the OX40 agonist ivuxolimab. The CDR3: CASSRSSATNEKLFF. The CDR3, as DNA: TGTGCCAGTAGCCGCTCGTCAGCAACTAATGAAAAACTGTTTTTT.